This T cell receptor (beta chain) was recorded in a study of graft-versus-host responses after intestinal transplantation. At the level of the study: Following induction with anti-thymocyte globulin, all recipients were given tacrolimus and steroids for three to four years.

Profiling relied on immunoSEQ multiplex PCR, and the TCRdb table lists in-frame clones only, not all of them. This table has over 75,000 clones, approximately 88% appearing once. Study-level findings and limits: GvH clones occurred in recipient marrow; some first appeared in ileum or blood. HvG clone declines early post-transplant were associated with peak circulating GvH levels.

The CDR3 length is 16 residues. Per the germline V gene, CDR1 is WSHSY and CDR2 is SAAADI. The trim removed 4 bases at V and 0 bases at J, leaving 6 bases unmatched. Turning to this clone: Its antigen remains unknown.

J is TRBJ1-2 and V is TRBV10-2, with TRBD1 matching 9 bases. This receptor was taken from a human donor who received an intestinal transplant. This sample comprised unstimulated CD4+ T cells sorted from spleen or lymph node cells, obtained before intestinal transplant. CDR3 DNA: TGCGCCAGCAGTGGGGACAGGGAGGGGGCTAACTATGGCTACACCTTC. Residues: CASSGDREGANYGYTF.